These 7 T cell receptor beta chains were sequenced from one sample in a study of blood T cell repertoires in COVID-19. This table comes from immunoSEQ multiplex PCR, and its TCRdb copy is limited to in-frame clones, with some not included. The sample has roughly 230,000 clones; under 90% are singletons. The sample was peripheral blood. These receptors came from a woman aged 80 or older with acute or convalescent COVID-19.

This rearrangement joins TRBV5-1 to TRBJ1-2; TRBD1 matches at 10 bases. J gave up 8 bases and V 0 bases, and 4 bases lay outside the gene matches. Germline CDR1 and CDR2: SGHRS and YFSETQ. The CDR3 loop spans 14 amino acids. The CDR3 nucleotides read TGCGCCAGCAGCTTGGGGACAGGGGGAAAAGGCTACACCTTC. Its translation: CASSLGTGGKGYTF.

The chain recombines TRBV5-1 with TRBJ2-2; 11 bases line up with TRBD1. Losses at the gene ends were 2 bases for V and 2 bases for J; bases not matched to a gene: 5. This CDR3 is built from 17 residues. Germline CDR1 is SGHRS and CDR2 is YFSETQ. The CDR3 reads CASSLLGQGDNTGELFF. CDR3 nucleotide sequence: TGCGCCAGCAGCTTACTGGGACAGGGGGATAACACCGGGGAGCTGTTTTTT. The full variable domain, completed using reference TRBV5-1 and TRBJ2-2, is KAGVTQTPRYLIKTRGQQVTLSCSPISGHRSVSWYQQTPGQGLQFLFEYFSETQRNKGNFPGRFSGRQFSNSRSEMNVSTLELGDSALYLCASSLLGQGDNTGELFFGEGSRLTVL.

The chain employs TRBV5-1 and TRBJ1-2; tentative D call: TRBD1 (6 bases). The CDR3 runs to 13 residues. CDR1 and CDR2 from the germline V gene are SGHRS and YFSETQ. Between the trimmed V and J ends, which lost 4 bases and 8 bases, there was a span of 15 bases. Written as DNA, the CDR3 is TGCGCCAGCAGCCCGGCGGGGGCAGAAGGCTACACCTTC. This encodes CASSPAGAEGYTF.

The rearrangement links TRBV11-3 to TRBJ2-5; 7 bases agree with TRBD2. CDR3 length: 16 amino acids. The germline gives CDR1 SGHNT, CDR2 YENEEA. The junction had 10 bases not matched to a gene; V was cut back by 5 bases and J by 1 base. CDR3 in DNA: TGTGCCAGCAGCCTCGGACTAGGGCAGGGCCAAGAGACCCAGTACTTC. Protein: CASSLGLGQGQETQYF.

CDR3 sequence reads: CASSPTGIGYGYTF. The CDR3 nucleotides read TGTGCCAGCAGTCCGACAGGAATAGGGTATGGCTACACCTTC. This sequence joins TRBV7-2 and TRBJ1-2, with a weak D call TRBD1 (6 bases). Germline CDR1 and CDR2: SGHTA and FQGNSA. V was pared by 6 bases and J by 5 bases, with 16 bases between. CDR3 length: 14 amino acids.

V is TRBV5-1 and J is TRBJ2-1, with 11 bases fitting TRBD2. The CDR3 is 19 residues long. Trimming at V came to 1 base and at J to 0 bases, leaving 9 bases not matched to a gene. Per germline, CDR1 SGHRS and CDR2 YFSETQ. Here the CDR3 DNA reads TGCGCCAGCAGCTTGTCGACTAGCGGGGTTTTCAGCTCCTACAATGAGCAGTTCTTC. Protein sequence: CASSLSTSGVFSSYNEQFF. The full variable domain, with the rest looked up from reference TRBV5-1 and TRBJ2-1, is KAGVTQTPRYLIKTRGQQVTLSCSPISGHRSVSWYQQTPGQGLQFLFEYFSETQRNKGNFPGRFSGRQFSNSRSEMNVSTLELGDSALYLCASSLSTSGVFSSYNEQFFGPGTRLTVL.

The chain uses TRBV19 and TRBJ1-1, with 7 bases that match TRBD1. CDR3 length: 13 amino acids. Germline values: CDR1 LNHDA, CDR2 SQIVND (reference sequence). V shed 1 base, J shed 11 bases, and the junction held 7 bases outside the gene matches. This chain's CDR3 is CASSIVSQGEAFF. CDR3 in DNA: TGTGCCAGTAGTATAGTTTCCCAGGGGGAGGCTTTCTTT.